The 31 T cell receptor beta chains in this list originate from one sample, sequenced in a study of T cell responses to AZD1222 COVID-19 vaccine. The assay was immunoSEQ multiplex PCR, and TCRdb's table has in-frame clones only and misses some. The table lists 170,000 or so clones, approximately 95% of them singletons, with around 1% in the top ten. The material was peripheral blood, obtained 28 days after the second dose of the MenACWY control vaccine. The receptors were sampled from an adult who received the MenACWY meningococcal vaccine as a control.

The V gene is TRBV12-3 or TRBV12-4, the J gene TRBJ2-2; D gene ambiguous. V was clipped by 7 bases and J by 6 bases, with 9 bases between them. The CDR3 extends over 12 amino acids. The DNA for the CDR3 is TGTGCCAGCACTCGCGACGCCGGGGAGCTGTTTTTT. Residues: CASTRDAGELFF.

V gene TRBV19 combines with J gene TRBJ1-5; D unclear. The CDR3 runs to 15 residues. Germline V gives CDR1 LNHDA, CDR2 SQIVND (reference sequence). The V and J ends lost 5 bases and 0 bases respectively, with 11 bases between them. CDR3 bases: TGTGCCAGTAGTCTTTCAGATTATAGCAATCAGCCCCAGCATTTT. Its translation is CASSLSDYSNQPQHF.

V usage is TRBV29-1 and J usage is TRBJ1-1, with D possibly being TRBD1 (6 bases). The CDR3 covers 14 residues. The V and J ends lost 1 base and 0 bases respectively, with 9 bases between them. Germline values: CDR1 SQVTM, CDR2 ANQGSEA. The CDR3 spells CSVEGQVMNTEAFF. In DNA form, the CDR3 reads TGCAGCGTTGAAGGACAGGTCATGAACACTGAAGCTTTCTTT.

The rearrangement links TRBV5-1 to TRBJ2-5; D may be TRBD1 (6 bases). Germline CDR1 is SGHRS and CDR2 is YFSETQ. Between the trimmed V and J ends, which lost 3 bases and 1 base, there was a span of 10 bases. This CDR3 contains 14 residues. The CDR3 DNA reads as TGCGCCAGCAGCTCCTCAGGGGCCCAAGAGACCCAGTACTTC. Translated, it gives CASSSSGAQETQYF.

The genes are TRBV10-3 and TRBJ1-1; 7 bases agree with TRBD1. CDR3 length: 15 residues. With 1 base clipped from V and 5 bases from J, the junction kept 7 bases outside the gene matches. Germline CDR1 reads ENHRY; CDR2 reads SYGVKD. CDR3 nucleotides: TGTGCCATCAGTGAGTTTGGGGACAGTGGGACTGAAGCTTTCTTT. It translates to CAISEFGDSGTEAFF.

V usage is TRBV29-1 and J usage is TRBJ2-3; the D call may be TRBD1 or TRBD2 (5 bases each). The CDR3 is 14 residues long. The V end lost 0 bases, the J end lost 4 bases, and 11 bases lay between the germline ends. Germline CDR1 and CDR2: SQVTM and ANQGSEA. This CDR3 is CSVEDPRDADTQYF. CDR3 DNA: TGCAGCGTTGAAGATCCCAGGGACGCAGATACGCAGTATTTT.

The CDR3 DNA reads as TGTGCCAGCAGCCTTAGCGGGGGGGACAATGAGCAGTTCTTC. Translation gives CASSLSGGDNEQFF. This chain connects TRBV5-4 to TRBJ2-1; 11 positions match TRBD2. CDR1 is SGHNT and CDR2 is YYREEE in the germline V gene (reference sequence). This CDR3 is built from 14 residues. J gave up 5 bases and V 4 bases, and 2 bases lay outside the gene matches.

This clone was picked up one time. The V gene is TRBV2, the J gene TRBJ1-2, with 8 bases lining up with TRBD1. Losses at the gene ends were 6 bases for V and 7 bases for J; bases not matched to a gene: 10. CDR3 length equals 14 residues. The germline CDR1 and CDR2 sequences are SNHLY and FYNNEI. CDR3 residues: CASRPGQAGGGYTF. The CDR3 DNA is TGTGCCAGCAGGCCGGGACAGGCGGGAGGTGGCTACACCTTC.

The chain couples TRBV7-9 to TRBJ1-1; D is unresolved. Looked up from germline, CDR1 is SEHNR and CDR2 is FQNEAQ (reference sequence). This CDR3 is 13 amino acids long. Trimming shortened V by 5 bases and J by 4 bases, and 11 bases separated the two germline ends. The CDR3 nucleotides are TGTGCCAGCAGCGGACGAGGAATCACTGAAGCTTTCTTT. Its protein product is CASSGRGITEAFF. Full variable domain (outside the CDR3, taken from reference TRBV7-9 and TRBJ1-1): DTGVSQNPRHKITKRGQNVTFRCDPISEHNRLYWYRQTLGQGPEFLTYFQNEAQLEKSRLLSDRFSAERPKGSFSTLEIQRTEQGDSAMYLCASSGRGITEAFFGQGTRLTVV.

The J gene is TRBJ1-2, the V gene TRBV28; the D gene is possibly TRBD1 (5 bases). CDR1 and CDR2 from the germline V gene are MDHEN and SYDVKM. The CDR3 spans 13 residues. V gave up 10 bases and J gave up 7 bases, with 19 bases separating them. The DNA of the CDR3 is TGTGCCATTGCGGACAATCTTCTCGGTGGCTACACCTTC. Amino acid sequence: CAIADNLLGGYTF.

The J gene is TRBJ2-3, the V gene TRBV5-5; maybe TRBD1 (5 bases). Germline V gene data show CDR1 as SGHKS and CDR2 as YYEKEE (reference sequence). V was cut by 1 base and J by 2 bases, with 8 bases left in between. The CDR3 sequence is 14 residues long. CDR3: CASSLSGNTDTQYF. The CDR3 bases are TGTGCCAGCAGCTTGTCAGGGAACACAGATACGCAGTATTTT.

The chain uses TRBV3-1 (or the pseudogene TRBV3-2) and TRBJ2-6; 7 bases agree with TRBD1. This CDR3 region has 19 residues. Germline CDR1 and CDR2: LGHDT and YNNKEL (reference sequence). V lost 4 bases, J lost 0 bases, and 12 bases stayed unmatched. The CDR3 reads CASSPGVGQAFSGANVLTF. In DNA form, the CDR3 reads TGTGCCAGCAGCCCAGGAGTTGGACAGGCGTTCTCTGGGGCCAACGTCCTGACTTTC.

The J gene is TRBJ2-1, the V gene TRBV2, with 8 bases aligning to TRBD2. The V gene's germline CDR1 is SNHLY and CDR2 FYNNEI. V dropped 7 bases and J dropped 2; count of bases not matched to a gene: 4. The CDR3 has 14 amino acids. The CDR3 here is CASNERGTYNEQFF. CDR3 DNA sequence: TGTGCCAGCAATGAGCGGGGGACCTACAATGAGCAGTTCTTC.

The DNA of the CDR3 is TGTGCCAGCTCACCACAAGGTAGCGGAGCAGATACGCAGTATTTT. Protein sequence: CASSPQGSGADTQYF. V and J are TRBV18 and TRBJ2-3; possibly TRBD2 for D (6 bases). Trimming removed 1 base from V and 4 bases from J, with 12 bases in between. CDR1 is KGHSH, CDR2 LQKENI, per germline. This CDR3 has 15 residues.

The chain carries TRBV6-1 and TRBJ2-7, with 10 positions matching TRBD1. In germline, CDR1 is MNHNS, CDR2 SASEGT. CDR3 length: 15 residues. J was trimmed by 5 bases and V by 0 bases; bases with no gene match: 4. The DNA of the CDR3 is TGTGCCAGCAGTGAAGCTGAGACAGGGGGCCACGAGCAGTACTTC. It yields the protein CASSEAETGGHEQYF.

The table lists this clone with a count of one. The chain employs TRBV27 and TRBJ1-1; 9 bases align to TRBD1. The CDR3 consists of 14 residues. Germline CDR1 and CDR2: MNHEY and SMNVEV (reference sequence). Trimming removed 6 bases from V and 4 bases from J; junction bases left unmatched: 6. DNA of the CDR3: TGTGCCAGCAGAGAGACAGGGGGAAGCACTGAAGCTTTCTTT. Translation gives CASRETGGSTEAFF.

The chain has TRBV7-6 and TRBJ1-1; D may be TRBD1 (5 bases). Germline V gene sequence: CDR1 SGHVS, CDR2 FNYEAQ. With 5 bases removed from V and 8 bases from J, the gap between germline ends came to 18 bases. The CDR3 extends over 14 amino acids. CDR3 sequence reads: CASSPTGPSYEAFF. CDR3 sequence (DNA): TGTGCCAGCAGCCCGACGGGGCCCTCTTACGAAGCTTTCTTT.

V gene TRBV7-9 combines with J gene TRBJ1-6, with D unclear. Trimming took 5 bases from V and 9 from J, leaving 17 bases between them. Germline CDR1 reads SEHNR; CDR2 reads FQNEAQ (reference sequence). This CDR3 contains 15 residues. CDR3 in amino acids: CASSAAVVESSPLHF. CDR3 nucleotides: TGTGCCAGCAGCGCCGCTGTAGTGGAAAGTTCACCCCTCCACTTT.

The chain is built from TRBV12-3 or TRBV12-4 and TRBJ1-5; D remains ambiguous. The CDR3 sequence is 13 residues long. V gave up 6 bases and J gave up 0 bases, with 6 bases separating them. This chain's CDR3 is CASSDYSNQPQHF. The DNA for the CDR3 is TGTGCCAGCAGCGATTATAGCAATCAGCCCCAGCATTTT.

The rearrangement links TRBV6-5 to TRBJ1-4; the D is unclear. CDR3 size: 15 residues. The germline V gene has CDR1 MNHEY and CDR2 SVGAGI. Trimming took off 6 bases at V and 7 bases at J, with 18 bases between the two ends. The CDR3 here is CASSNSGIGGEKLFF. CDR3 DNA sequence: TGTGCCAGCAGCAATTCTGGGATCGGAGGTGAAAAACTGTTTTTT.

This clone was counted a single time. The chain carries TRBV7-3 and TRBJ2-5; a weak D match, TRBD1 (7 bases). The CDR3 totals 12 residues. V was pared by 5 bases and J by 4 bases, with 8 bases between. From germline, CDR1 is SGHTA and CDR2 FQGTGA. CDR3 nucleotides: TGTGCCAGCAGCCAGGGGGGAGAGACCCAGTACTTC. Its protein product is CASSQGGETQYF.

The chain carries TRBV11-2 and TRBJ2-7, with 7 positions matching TRBD1. Germline CDR1 reads SGHAT; CDR2 reads FQNNGV. J lost 7 bases, V lost 9 bases, and 12 bases had no gene match. The length of the CDR3 is 13 residues. CDR3 in DNA: TGTGCCAGTAGCCGCGAAGGGGGCAGGGAGCAGTACTTC. This codes for CASSREGGREQYF.

This chain uses TRBV18 with TRBJ2-7; no clear D gene. Germline values: CDR1 KGHSH, CDR2 LQKENI. Trimming left V 6 bases short and J 6 bases short, with 15 bases between. The CDR3 runs 13 residues. CDR3 DNA: TGTGCCAGCTCTCCTGGGATGTTGGGCGAGCAGTACTTC. Translation: CASSPGMLGEQYF.

The genes are TRBV19 and TRBJ1-6; the match to TRBD1 covers 8 bases. The germline CDR1 and CDR2 sequences are LNHDA and SQIVND (reference sequence). With 4 bases clipped from V and 2 bases from J, the junction kept 4 bases outside the gene matches. This CDR3 contains 16 residues. The chain's CDR3 is CASSREQGAYNSPLHF. As DNA, the CDR3 is TGTGCCAGTAGTAGGGAACAGGGGGCCTATAATTCACCCCTCCACTTT.

This clone appeared a few times. The rearrangement uses TRBV7-9 and TRBJ1-3; 9 bases are shared with TRBD1. This CDR3 has 19 residues. J lost 2 bases, V lost 5 bases, and 16 bases had no gene match. Germline assignment: CDR1 SEHNR and CDR2 FQNEAQ (reference sequence). CDR3 sequence reads: CASSQGTGGVGYPGNTIYF. The CDR3 DNA is TGTGCCAGCAGCCAAGGAACAGGGGGCGTAGGGTACCCTGGAAACACCATATATTTT. The variable domain in full, completed from reference TRBV7-9 and TRBJ1-3, reads DTGVSQNPRHKITKRGQNVTFRCDPISEHNRLYWYRQTLGQGPEFLTYFQNEAQLEKSRLLSDRFSAERPKGSFSTLEIQRTEQGDSAMYLCASSQGTGGVGYPGNTIYFGEGSWLTVV.

The chain carries TRBV5-1 and TRBJ2-7; 7 bases match TRBD1. This CDR3 is 13 amino acids long. Looked up from germline, CDR1 is SGHRS and CDR2 is YFSETQ. V was pared by 5 bases and J by 1 base, with 3 bases of the junction left unmatched. The CDR3 spells CASRGQVSYEQYF. CDR3 sequence (DNA): TGCGCCAGCAGAGGACAGGTTTCCTACGAGCAGTACTTC. Looking up the rest from reference TRBV5-1 and TRBJ2-7 gives the full variable domain: KAGVTQTPRYLIKTRGQQVTLSCSPISGHRSVSWYQQTPGQGLQFLFEYFSETQRNKGNFPGRFSGRQFSNSRSEMNVSTLELGDSALYLCASRGQVSYEQYFGPGTRLTVT.

This clone showed up just once. This chain links TRBV9 with TRBJ2-7, with 9 bases lining up with TRBD1. The length of the CDR3 is 14 residues. The trim removed 4 bases at V and 5 bases at J, leaving 7 bases unmatched. CDR1 is SGDLS and CDR2 is YYNGEE in the germline V gene. CDR3 loop: CASSYGTGRDEQYF. The DNA of the CDR3 is TGTGCCAGCAGCTACGGGACAGGGCGGGACGAGCAGTACTTC.

As DNA, the CDR3 is TGCGCCAGCAGTTCTCCCCCCCGGCAGGCCGTGTCGAACACCGGGGAGCTGTTTTTT. Its translation: CASSSPPRQAVSNTGELFF. The rearrangement uses TRBV5-1 and TRBJ2-2; D ambiguous. This CDR3 has 19 residues. Per germline, CDR1 SGHRS and CDR2 YFSETQ. V was cut by 5 bases and J by 0 bases, with 23 bases left in between.

The CDR3 DNA reads TGCGCCAGCAGCCAAGATGTATTGGTGGCGTCCTCACCCCTCCACTTT. As protein: CASSQDVLVASSPLHF. The rearrangement links TRBV4-3 to TRBJ1-6; no definite D call. The germline V gene encodes CDR1 LGHNA and CDR2 YSLEER. The V gene lost 0 bases and the J gene lost 10 bases, with 16 bases spanning the gap. This CDR3 spans 16 amino acids.

The V call is TRBV6-5, the J call TRBJ2-1; weak D call: TRBD2 (7 bases). The CDR3 runs to 16 residues. Germline V gives CDR1 MNHEY, CDR2 SVGAGI. V gave up 2 bases and J gave up 5 bases, with 16 bases separating them. CDR3 in amino acids: CASSYQGRAVNNEQFF. The CDR3 DNA follows: TGTGCCAGCAGTTACCAGGGGAGGGCGGTTAACAATGAGCAGTTCTTC.

The chain combines TRBV27 with TRBJ1-4; D gene ambiguous. V lost 2 bases and J lost 0, with 7 bases in between. The CDR3 is 15 residues long. The V gene's germline CDR1 is MNHEY and CDR2 SMNVEV (reference sequence). The CDR3 sequence: CASSLLGTTNEKLFF. For the CDR3, the DNA is TGTGCCAGCAGTTTACTTGGGACAACTAATGAAAAACTGTTTTTT.